This T cell receptor (beta chain) appears in the sequencing data of a study of T cell clonality in common variable immunodeficiency. Study-level findings and limits: Compared with healthy controls, CVID subjects showed increased TCRbeta clonality, mostly in about a third. In common variable immunodeficiency, TCR beta chains reportedly carried fewer deletions and N-nucleotide insertions.

Caucasian heritage predominated among both patients and controls. CVID subjects were neither ill nor on immunomodulatory or immunosuppressive medication at sampling. Sequencing input was equivalent genomic DNA from CVID and controls. Measured with immunoSEQ multiplex PCR; TCRdb has only the in-frame clones, and not every one. The sample is made up of 30,000 to 40,000 clones, none counted only once. This clone was detected a few times. Its matching antigen is unknown. Read data end 3 residues before the CDR3 end; the end is taken from the germline J gene. Germline CDR1 and CDR2: MNHNS and SASEGT. V shed 3 bases and J shed 4 bases, with 10 bases lying between them. CDR3 length: 15 amino acids.

This receptor was obtained from a human donor with common variable immunodeficiency. The chain couples TRBV6-1 to TRBJ2-6; TRBD1 is a possible D gene (6 bases). The source material was peripheral blood mononuclear cells. The CDR3 loop reads CASSEAQGGANVLTF. The CDR3 bases that were read are TGTGCCAGCAGTGAGGCTCAGGGGGGGGCCAACGTC.